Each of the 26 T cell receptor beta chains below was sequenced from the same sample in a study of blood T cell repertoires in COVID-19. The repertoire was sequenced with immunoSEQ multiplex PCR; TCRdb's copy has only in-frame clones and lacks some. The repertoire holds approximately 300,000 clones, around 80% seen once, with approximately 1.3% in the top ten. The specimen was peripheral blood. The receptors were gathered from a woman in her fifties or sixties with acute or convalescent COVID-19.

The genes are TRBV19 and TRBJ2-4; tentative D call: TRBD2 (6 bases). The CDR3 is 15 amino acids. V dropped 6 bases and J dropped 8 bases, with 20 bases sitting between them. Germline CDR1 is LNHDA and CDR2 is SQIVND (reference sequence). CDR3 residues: CASRPLALRVDIQYF. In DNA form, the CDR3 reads TGTGCCAGTAGGCCTCTAGCGCTGCGTGTGGACATTCAGTACTTC.

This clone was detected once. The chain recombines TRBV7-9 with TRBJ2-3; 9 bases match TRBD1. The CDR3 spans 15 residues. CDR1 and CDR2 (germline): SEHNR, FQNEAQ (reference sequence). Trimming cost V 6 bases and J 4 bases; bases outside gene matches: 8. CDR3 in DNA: TGTGCCAGCAGGTGGGACAGGGTTGCATCAGATACGCAGTATTTT. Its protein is CASRWDRVASDTQYF.

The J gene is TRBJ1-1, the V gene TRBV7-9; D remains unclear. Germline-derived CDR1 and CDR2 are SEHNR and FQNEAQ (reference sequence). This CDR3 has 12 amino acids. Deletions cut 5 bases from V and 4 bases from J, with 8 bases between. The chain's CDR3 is CASSPAGTEAFF. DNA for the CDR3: TGTGCCAGCAGCCCGGCGGGCACTGAAGCTTTCTTT.

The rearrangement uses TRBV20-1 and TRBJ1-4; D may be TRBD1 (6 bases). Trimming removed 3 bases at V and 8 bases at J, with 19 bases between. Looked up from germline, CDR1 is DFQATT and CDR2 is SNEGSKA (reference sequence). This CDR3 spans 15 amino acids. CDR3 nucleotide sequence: TGCAGTGCTAGTAACGGCCGGGGGGCATTCGAAAAACTGTTTTTT. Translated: CSASNGRGAFEKLFF.

The CDR3 protein is CASSTDPSTEAFF. The DNA of the CDR3 is TGCGCCAGCAGCACAGACCCAAGCACTGAAGCTTTCTTT. The rearrangement joins TRBV10-2 to TRBJ1-1; D remains ambiguous. CDR1 and CDR2 from the germline V gene are WSHSY and SAAADI. Trimming shortened V by 6 bases and J by 4 bases, and 12 bases separated the two germline ends. The CDR3 is 13 residues long.

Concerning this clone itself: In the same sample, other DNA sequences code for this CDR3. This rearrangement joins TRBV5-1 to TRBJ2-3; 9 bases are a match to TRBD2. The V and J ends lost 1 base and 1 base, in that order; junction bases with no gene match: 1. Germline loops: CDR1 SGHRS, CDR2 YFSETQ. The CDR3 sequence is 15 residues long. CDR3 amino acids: CASSLLAGGTDTQYF. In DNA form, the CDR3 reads TGCGCCAGCAGCTTGTTAGCGGGGGGCACAGATACGCAGTATTTT.

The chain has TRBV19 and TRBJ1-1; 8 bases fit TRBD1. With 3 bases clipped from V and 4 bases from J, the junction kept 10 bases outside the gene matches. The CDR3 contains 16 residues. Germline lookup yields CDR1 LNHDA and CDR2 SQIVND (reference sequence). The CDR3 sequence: CASSIGNGQGRTEAFF. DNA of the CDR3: TGTGCCAGTAGTATCGGGAATGGACAGGGTCGCACTGAAGCTTTCTTT.

The CDR3: CASSPGQGRTEAFF. In nucleotides, the CDR3 is TGTGCCAGCAGTCCAGGACAGGGAAGGACTGAAGCTTTCTTT. The genes are TRBV27 and TRBJ1-1; 8 nucleotides align to TRBD1. CDR1 MNHEY and CDR2 SMNVEV come from the germline V gene (reference sequence). The CDR3 spans 14 residues. The junction had 7 bases not matched to a gene; V was cut back by 5 bases and J by 5 bases.

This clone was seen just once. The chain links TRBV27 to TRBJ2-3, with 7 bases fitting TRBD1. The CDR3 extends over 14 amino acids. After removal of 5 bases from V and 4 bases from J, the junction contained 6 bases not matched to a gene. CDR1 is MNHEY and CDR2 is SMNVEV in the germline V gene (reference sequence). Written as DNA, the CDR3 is TGTGCCAGCAGTCCCCGACAGGGCCCAGATACGCAGTATTTT. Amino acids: CASSPRQGPDTQYF.

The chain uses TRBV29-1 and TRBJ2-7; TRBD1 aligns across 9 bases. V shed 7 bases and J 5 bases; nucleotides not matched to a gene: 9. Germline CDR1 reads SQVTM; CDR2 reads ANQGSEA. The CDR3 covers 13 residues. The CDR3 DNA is TGCAGCGGCACCTCCGGGACAGGGCACGAGCAGTACTTC. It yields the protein CSGTSGTGHEQYF.

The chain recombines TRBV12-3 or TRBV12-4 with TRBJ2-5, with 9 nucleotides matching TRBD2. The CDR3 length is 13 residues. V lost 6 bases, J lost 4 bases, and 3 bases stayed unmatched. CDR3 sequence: CASRGSGRETQYF. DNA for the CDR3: TGTGCCAGCAGGGGTAGCGGGAGAGAGACCCAGTACTTC.

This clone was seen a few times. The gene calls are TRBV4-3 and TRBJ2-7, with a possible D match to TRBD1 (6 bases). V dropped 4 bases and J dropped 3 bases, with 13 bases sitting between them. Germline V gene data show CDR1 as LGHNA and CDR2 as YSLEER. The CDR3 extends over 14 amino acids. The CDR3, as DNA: TGCGCCAGCAGCCTTAGGCCGGACAGCTACGAGCAGTACTTC. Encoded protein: CASSLRPDSYEQYF.

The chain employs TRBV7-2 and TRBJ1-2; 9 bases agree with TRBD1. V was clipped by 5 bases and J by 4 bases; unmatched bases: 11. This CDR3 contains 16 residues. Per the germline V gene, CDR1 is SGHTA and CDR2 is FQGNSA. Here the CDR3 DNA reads TGTGCCAGCAGCCATTATCAGACAGGGGGGACCTATGGCTACACCTTC. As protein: CASSHYQTGGTYGYTF.

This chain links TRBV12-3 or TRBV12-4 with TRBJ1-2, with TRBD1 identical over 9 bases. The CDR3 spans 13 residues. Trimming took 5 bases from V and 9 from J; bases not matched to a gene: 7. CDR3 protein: CASSLSGQGSYTF. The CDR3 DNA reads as TGTGCCAGCAGTCTTTCGGGACAGGGAAGCTACACCTTC.

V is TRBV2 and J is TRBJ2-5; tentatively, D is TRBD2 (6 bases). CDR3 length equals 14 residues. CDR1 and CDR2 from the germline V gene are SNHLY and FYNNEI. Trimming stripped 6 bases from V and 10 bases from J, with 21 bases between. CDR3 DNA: TGTGCCAGCAGAGCCACAGACCCCGGGACTCGCCAGTACTTC. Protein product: CASRATDPGTRQYF.

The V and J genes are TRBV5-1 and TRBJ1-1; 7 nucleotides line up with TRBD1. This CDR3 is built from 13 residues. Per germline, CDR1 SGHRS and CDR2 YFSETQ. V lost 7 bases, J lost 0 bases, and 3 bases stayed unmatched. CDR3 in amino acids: CASGDSMNTEAFF. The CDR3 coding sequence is TGCGCCAGCGGGGACAGCATGAACACTGAAGCTTTCTTT.

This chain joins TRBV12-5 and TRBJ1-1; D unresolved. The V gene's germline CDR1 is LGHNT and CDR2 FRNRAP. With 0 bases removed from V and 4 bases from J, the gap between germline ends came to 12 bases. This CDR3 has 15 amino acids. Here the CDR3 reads CASGLVSGLITEAFF. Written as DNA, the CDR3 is TGTGCTAGTGGTTTGGTCTCGGGATTAATCACTGAAGCTTTCTTT.

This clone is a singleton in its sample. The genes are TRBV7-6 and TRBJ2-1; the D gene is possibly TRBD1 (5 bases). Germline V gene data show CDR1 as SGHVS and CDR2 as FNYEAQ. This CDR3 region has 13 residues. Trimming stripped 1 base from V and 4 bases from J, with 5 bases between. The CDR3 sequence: CASSLDRYNEQFF. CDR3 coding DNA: TGTGCCAGCAGCTTAGACAGGTACAATGAGCAGTTCTTC.

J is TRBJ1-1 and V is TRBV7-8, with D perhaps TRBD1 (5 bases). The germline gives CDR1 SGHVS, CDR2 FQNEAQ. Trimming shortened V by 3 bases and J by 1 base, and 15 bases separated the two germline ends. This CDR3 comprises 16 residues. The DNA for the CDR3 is TGTGCCAGCAGCTTGCTGGGGGGAGGATCGAACACTGAAGCTTTCTTT. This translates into CASSLLGGGSNTEAFF.

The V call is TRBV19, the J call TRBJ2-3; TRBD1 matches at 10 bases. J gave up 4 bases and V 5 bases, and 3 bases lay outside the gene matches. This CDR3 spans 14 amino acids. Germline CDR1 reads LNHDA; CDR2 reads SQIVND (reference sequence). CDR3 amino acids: CASSWDRGADTQYF. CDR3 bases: TGTGCCAGTAGTTGGGACAGGGGTGCAGATACGCAGTATTTT.

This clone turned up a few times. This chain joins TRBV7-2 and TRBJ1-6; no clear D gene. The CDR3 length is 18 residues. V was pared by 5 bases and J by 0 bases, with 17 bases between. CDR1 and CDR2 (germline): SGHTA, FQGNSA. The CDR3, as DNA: TGTGCCAGCAGCCCCACCTGGGCGGGGAGCTCCTATAATTCACCCCTCCACTTT. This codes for CASSPTWAGSSYNSPLHF.

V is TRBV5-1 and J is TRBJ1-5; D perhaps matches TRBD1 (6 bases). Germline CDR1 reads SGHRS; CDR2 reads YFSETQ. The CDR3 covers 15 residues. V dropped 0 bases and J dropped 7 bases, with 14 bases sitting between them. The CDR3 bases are TGCGCCAGCAGCTTGGATTCACAGGGTGAACAGCCCCAGCATTTT. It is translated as CASSLDSQGEQPQHF.

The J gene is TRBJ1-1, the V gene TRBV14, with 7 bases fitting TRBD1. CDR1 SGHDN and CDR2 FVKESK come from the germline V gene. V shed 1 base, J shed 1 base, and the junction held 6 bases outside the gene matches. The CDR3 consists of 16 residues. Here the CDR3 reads CASSQGQGWGNTEAFF. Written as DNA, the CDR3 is TGTGCCAGCAGCCAAGGACAGGGTTGGGGGAACACTGAAGCTTTCTTT. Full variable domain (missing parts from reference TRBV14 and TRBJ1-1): EAGVTQFPSHSVIEKGQTVTLRCDPISGHDNLYWYRRVMGKEIKFLLHFVKESKQDESGMPNNRFLAERTGGTYSTLKVQPAELEDSGVYFCASSQGQGWGNTEAFFGQGTRLTVV.

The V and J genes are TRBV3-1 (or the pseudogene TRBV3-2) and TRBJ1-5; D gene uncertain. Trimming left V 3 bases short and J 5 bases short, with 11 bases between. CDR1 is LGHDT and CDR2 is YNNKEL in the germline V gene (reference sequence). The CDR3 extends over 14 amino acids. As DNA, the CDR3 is TGTGCCAGCAGCCAGGTGATGGGAGATCAGCCCCAGCATTTT. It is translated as CASSQVMGDQPQHF.

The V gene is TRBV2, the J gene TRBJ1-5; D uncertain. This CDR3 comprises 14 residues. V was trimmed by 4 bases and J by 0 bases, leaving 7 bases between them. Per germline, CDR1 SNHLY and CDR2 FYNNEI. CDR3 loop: CASSAPISNQPQHF. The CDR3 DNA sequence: TGTGCCAGCAGTGCCCCCATTAGCAATCAGCCCCAGCATTTT.

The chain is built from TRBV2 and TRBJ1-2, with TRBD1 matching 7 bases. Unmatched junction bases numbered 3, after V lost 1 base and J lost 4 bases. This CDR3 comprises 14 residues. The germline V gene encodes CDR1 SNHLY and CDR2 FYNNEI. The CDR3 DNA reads TGTGCCAGCAGTGAAGAGACAGGGCCCTATGGCTACACCTTC. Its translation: CASSEETGPYGYTF.